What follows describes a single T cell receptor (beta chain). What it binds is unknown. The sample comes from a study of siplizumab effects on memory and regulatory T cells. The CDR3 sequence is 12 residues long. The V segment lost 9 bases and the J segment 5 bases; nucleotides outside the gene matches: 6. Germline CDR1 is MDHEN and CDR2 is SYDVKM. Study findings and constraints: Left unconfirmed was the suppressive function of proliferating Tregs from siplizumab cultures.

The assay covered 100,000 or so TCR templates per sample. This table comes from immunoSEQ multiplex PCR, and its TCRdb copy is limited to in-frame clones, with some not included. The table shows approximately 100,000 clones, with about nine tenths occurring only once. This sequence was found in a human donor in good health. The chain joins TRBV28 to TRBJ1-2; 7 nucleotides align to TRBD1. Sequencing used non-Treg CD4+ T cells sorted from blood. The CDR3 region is CARGDSEYGYTF. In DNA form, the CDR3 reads TGTGCCAGGGGGGACAGCGAGTATGGCTACACCTTC.